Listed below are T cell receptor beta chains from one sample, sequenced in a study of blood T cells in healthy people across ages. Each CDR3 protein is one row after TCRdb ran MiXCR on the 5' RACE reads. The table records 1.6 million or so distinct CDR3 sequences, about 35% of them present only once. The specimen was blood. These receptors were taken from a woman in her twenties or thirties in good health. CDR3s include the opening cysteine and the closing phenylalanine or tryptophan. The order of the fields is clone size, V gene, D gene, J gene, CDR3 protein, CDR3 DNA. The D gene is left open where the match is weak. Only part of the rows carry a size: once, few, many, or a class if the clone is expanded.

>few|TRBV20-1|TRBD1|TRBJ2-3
CSARYWDRGADTQYF
TGCAGTGCTAGATACTGGGACAGGGGCGCAGATACGCAGTATTTT
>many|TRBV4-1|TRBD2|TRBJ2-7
CASSHLAGASYEQYF
TGCGCCAGCAGCCATTTAGCGGGGGCCTCCTACGAGCAGTACTTC
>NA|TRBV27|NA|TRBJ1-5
CASSLRAGDYPNQPQHF
TGTGCCAGCAGTTTAAGGGCCGGAGATTATCCTAATCAGCCCCAGCATTTT
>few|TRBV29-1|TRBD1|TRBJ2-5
CSAPGQGREETQYF
TGCAGCGCTCCGGGACAGGGGAGGGAGGAGACCCAGTACTTC
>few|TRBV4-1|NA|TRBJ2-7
CAGSQGTASYEQYF
TGCGCCGGCAGCCAAGGAACAGCCTCCTACGAGCAGTACTTC
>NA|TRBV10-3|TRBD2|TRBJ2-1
CAIMDERLAGYNEQFF
TGTGCCATCATGGATGAGCGACTAGCGGGTTACAATGAGCAGTTCTTC
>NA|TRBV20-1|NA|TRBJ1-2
CSVWAVGGVNYGYTF
TGCAGTGTTTGGGCGGTGGGAGGGGTTAACTATGGCTACACCTTC
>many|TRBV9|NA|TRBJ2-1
CASSVTRGVQNEQFF
TGTGCCAGCAGCGTTACCAGGGGCGTCCAAAATGAGCAGTTCTTC
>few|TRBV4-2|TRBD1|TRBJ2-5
CASSQPGTGEETRYF
TGTGCCAGCAGCCAACCCGGGACAGGGGAAGAGACCCGGTACTTC
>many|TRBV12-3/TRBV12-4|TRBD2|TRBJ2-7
CASSSLSGYEQYF
TGTGCCAGCAGTTCCCTTAGCGGGTACGAGCAGTACTTC
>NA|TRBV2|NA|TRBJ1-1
CASSVHTEAFF
TGTGCCAGCAGTGTGCACACTGAAGCTTTCTTT
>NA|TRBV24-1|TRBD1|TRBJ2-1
CATSDLDRGGYNEQFF
TGTGCCACCAGTGACCTGGACAGGGGAGGCTACAATGAGCAGTTCTTC
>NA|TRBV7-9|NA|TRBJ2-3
CASSFGLCRSDTDTQYF
TGTGCCAGCAGCTTCGGGTTGTGCAGGTCGGATACAGATACGCAGTATTTT
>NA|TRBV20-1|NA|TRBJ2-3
CSARDGGESTDTQYF
TGCAGTGCTAGAGATGGCGGGGAAAGCACAGATACGCAGTATTTT
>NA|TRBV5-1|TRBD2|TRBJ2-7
CASSLEVAGVSYEQYF
TGCGCCAGCAGCTTGGAGGTGGCGGGAGTATCCTACGAGCAGTACTTC
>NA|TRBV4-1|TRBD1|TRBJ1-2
CASSHPRQGNDYGYTF
TGCGCCAGCAGCCATCCTAGACAGGGGAATGACTATGGCTACACCTTC
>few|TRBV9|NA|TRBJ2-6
CASSVFSGANVLTF
TGTGCCAGCAGCGTATTCTCTGGGGCCAACGTCCTGACTTTC
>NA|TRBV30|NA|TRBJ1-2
CAWSDYGYTF
TGTGCCTGGAGCGACTATGGCTACACCTTC